These 25 T cell receptor beta chains share one sample of origin, sequenced in a study of blood T cell repertoires in COVID-19. The protocol was immunoSEQ multiplex PCR, while the TCRdb copy is restricted to in-frame clones and leaves out a portion. The sample carries roughly 330,000 clones, approximately 85% recorded once. The sample comprised peripheral blood. These TCRs come from a woman aged 50 to 60 with acute or convalescent COVID-19.

V and J are TRBV5-1 and TRBJ1-3, with 9 bases lining up with TRBD1. Trimming took 6 bases from V and 2 from J; bases not matched to a gene: 12. Germline assignment: CDR1 SGHRS and CDR2 YFSETQ. The CDR3 totals 17 residues. CDR3 DNA: TGCGCCAGCAAAAGGACAGGGGTCCCCTCTACTGGAAACACCATATATTTT. Protein product: CASKRTGVPSTGNTIYF.

The chain combines TRBV9 with TRBJ2-1, with TRBD2 matching over 11 bases. Trimming took 4 bases from V and 6 from J; bases not matched to a gene: 9. This CDR3 has 16 residues. Germline lookup yields CDR1 SGDLS and CDR2 YYNGEE. This CDR3 reads CASSPIELAGVNEQFF. CDR3 DNA: TGTGCCAGCAGCCCTATAGAACTAGCGGGAGTCAATGAGCAGTTCTTC.

The gene calls are TRBV5-1 and TRBJ2-3; TRBD2 aligns across 9 bases. The germline gives CDR1 SGHRS, CDR2 YFSETQ. This CDR3 has 15 amino acids. V shed 5 bases, J shed 1 base, and the junction held 5 bases outside the gene matches. The CDR3 region has the DNA TGCGCCAGCAGTTCTAGCGGGATTGGCACAGATACGCAGTATTTT. The encoded protein is CASSSSGIGTDTQYF.

J is TRBJ2-1 and V is TRBV20-1, with 8 nucleotides matching TRBD2. V gave up 3 bases and J gave up 6 bases; unmatched junction bases: 7. The CDR3 runs 14 residues. Germline CDR1 DFQATT, CDR2 SNEGSKA (reference sequence). DNA of the CDR3: TGCAGTGCTAGTGAGTTAGCGGGAATCAATGAGCAGTTCTTC. This sequence encodes CSASELAGINEQFF.

The genes are TRBV2 and TRBJ1-1, with D tentatively TRBD1 (6 bases). This CDR3 comprises 15 residues. Germline-derived CDR1 and CDR2 are SNHLY and FYNNEI. The germline V and J ends were trimmed by 10 bases and 4 bases, with 22 bases remaining between them. CDR3 DNA sequence: TGTGCCACCCTCCCTAAAACAGGGTATGGCACTGAAGCTTTCTTT. It translates to CATLPKTGYGTEAFF.

The chain combines TRBV4-3 with TRBJ2-1; D ambiguous. Germline assignment: CDR1 LGHNA and CDR2 YSLEER. The CDR3 consists of 14 residues. V gave up 0 bases and J gave up 4 bases, with 7 bases separating them. CDR3: CASSQDRFYNEQFF. For the CDR3, the DNA is TGCGCCAGCAGCCAAGACAGGTTTTACAATGAGCAGTTCTTC.

This chain connects TRBV24-1 to TRBJ2-1; D is possibly TRBD1 (5 bases). This CDR3 has 16 residues. Trimming cost V 3 bases and J 0 bases, with 11 bases left between them. CDR1 and CDR2 (germline): KGHDR, SFDVKD. CDR3 sequence reads: CATSDKTDRSYNEQFF. CDR3 DNA: TGTGCCACCAGTGATAAGACAGATCGCTCCTACAATGAGCAGTTCTTC.

The chain couples TRBV5-1 to TRBJ1-2; no clear D gene. The V gene's germline CDR1 is SGHRS and CDR2 YFSETQ. Trimming pared 0 bases from V and 6 bases from J, leaving 12 bases between. CDR3 length: 14 residues. CDR3 nucleotides: TGCGCCAGCAGCTTGGTACATGGGAGGGATGGCTACACCTTC. Its translation is CASSLVHGRDGYTF.

This rearrangement joins TRBV19 to TRBJ1-1, with 7 bases identical to TRBD1. CDR1 is LNHDA and CDR2 is SQIVND in the germline V gene (reference sequence). The CDR3 contains 14 residues. Trimming cost V 6 bases and J 1 base; bases outside gene matches: 5. The CDR3: CASSLGQKNTEAFF. In DNA, the CDR3 is TGTGCCAGTAGCCTGGGACAGAAGAACACTGAAGCTTTCTTT.

The chain couples TRBV28 to TRBJ2-1; the match to TRBD2 covers 13 bases. With V trimmed by 7 bases and J by 7 bases, 10 bases remained unmatched. Germline V CDR1 and CDR2: MDHEN, SYDVKM. There are 16 residues in the CDR3. CDR3 protein: CASTPGGLAGANEQFF. CDR3 coding DNA: TGTGCCAGCACTCCGGGTGGACTAGCGGGAGCAAATGAGCAGTTCTTC.

The V gene is TRBV28, the J gene TRBJ2-3; 11 bases are shared with TRBD2. The germline CDR1 and CDR2 sequences are MDHEN and SYDVKM. The CDR3 contains 20 residues. V shed 5 bases, J shed 0 bases, and the junction held 16 bases outside the gene matches. This CDR3 is CASSLRYRWGLAASTDTQYF. The CDR3, as DNA: TGTGCCAGCAGTCTACGCTACCGATGGGGACTAGCGGCTAGCACAGATACGCAGTATTTT.

The rearrangement links TRBV18 to TRBJ2-7; perhaps TRBD1 as D (6 bases). CDR1 is KGHSH, CDR2 LQKENI, per germline. V dropped 1 base and J dropped 2 bases, with 9 bases sitting between them. The CDR3 sequence is 14 residues long. The DNA of the CDR3 is TGTGCCAGCTCACCACTACAGGGTACCTACGAGCAGTACTTC. Its protein is CASSPLQGTYEQYF.

The chain employs TRBV6-6 and TRBJ1-4, with D unresolved. In germline, CDR1 is MNHNY, CDR2 SVGAGI (reference sequence). Trimming took off 5 bases at V and 0 bases at J, with 7 bases between the two ends. There are 14 residues in the CDR3. CDR3 nucleotides: TGTGCCAGCAGTGTCTTTGCAACTAATGAAAAACTGTTTTTT. It codes for CASSVFATNEKLFF.

The chain carries TRBV28 and TRBJ1-6; no reliable D call. With 2 bases removed from V and 7 bases from J, the gap between germline ends came to 15 bases. CDR1 is MDHEN and CDR2 is SYDVKM in the germline V gene. The CDR3 loop spans 16 amino acids. In DNA, the CDR3 is TGTGCCAGCAGTTTAATAGGAGGGCTAACCAATTCACCCCTCCACTTT. Amino acids: CASSLIGGLTNSPLHF.

This clone occurred once. The sample carries other DNA sequences with the same CDR3. The genes are TRBV5-1 and TRBJ1-5; 7 nucleotides line up with TRBD1. The CDR3 contains 14 residues. V gave up 3 bases and J gave up 2 bases; unmatched junction bases: 2. The germline V gene has CDR1 SGHRS and CDR2 YFSETQ. The CDR3 coding sequence is TGCGCCAGCAGCTCTGGGACAGGCAATCAGCCCCAGCATTTT. Protein sequence: CASSSGTGNQPQHF.

The gene calls are TRBV5-6 and TRBJ1-2, with D uncertain. Between the trimmed V and J ends, which lost 6 bases and 0 bases, there was a span of 12 bases. Germline CDR1 is SGHDT and CDR2 is YYEEEE. The CDR3 is 14 residues long. The CDR3 region is CASTTGSPNYGYTF. Here the CDR3 DNA reads TGTGCCAGCACTACGGGAAGTCCTAACTATGGCTACACCTTC.

This chain connects TRBV9 to TRBJ2-7; TRBD1 matches at 10 bases. Per the germline V gene, CDR1 is SGDLS and CDR2 is YYNGEE. Losses at the gene ends were 3 bases for V and 3 bases for J; bases not matched to a gene: 6. This CDR3 has 15 amino acids. The CDR3 loop is CASSAPGTGDYEQYF. The CDR3 DNA is TGTGCCAGCAGCGCCCCCGGGACAGGGGACTACGAGCAGTACTTC.

This clone appeared a single time. V usage is TRBV6-1 and J usage is TRBJ2-7; TRBD2 might be the D (5 bases). There are 15 residues in the CDR3. V shed 2 bases and J shed 5 bases, with 16 bases lying between them. CDR1 and CDR2 from the germline V gene are MNHNS and SASEGT. Written as DNA, the CDR3 is TGTGCCAGCAGTGAATCGCCGGGGTGGAATAACGAGCAGTACTTC. This encodes CASSESPGWNNEQYF.

This chain's CDR3 is CATSREFTGELFF. CDR3 nucleotides: TGTGCCACCTCGAGGGAGTTCACCGGGGAGCTGTTTTTT. V and J are TRBV24-1 and TRBJ2-2; a weak D match, TRBD2 (5 bases). Germline assignment: CDR1 KGHDR and CDR2 SFDVKD. The CDR3 extends over 13 amino acids. The V and J ends lost 9 bases and 4 bases respectively, with 11 bases between them.

The chain combines TRBV13 with TRBJ2-3; D is uncertain. CDR1 is PRHDT and CDR2 is FYEKMQ in the germline V gene (reference sequence). V was cut by 5 bases and J by 3 bases, with 9 bases left in between. CDR3 size: 13 residues. CDR3 in amino acids: CASSQRLTDTQYF. The DNA for the CDR3 is TGTGCCAGCAGCCAACGACTTACAGATACGCAGTATTTT.

The V and J genes are TRBV4-2 and TRBJ2-1; 11 bases are a match to TRBD2. V was clipped by 6 bases and J by 15 bases; unmatched bases: 13. This CDR3 region has 14 residues. CDR1 and CDR2 (germline): LGHNA, YNFKEQ. The CDR3 nucleotides read TGTGCCAGCAGTCTTAGCCGACTAGCGGGAACTTTGTTCTTC. This gives the protein CASSLSRLAGTLFF.

The chain employs TRBV28 and TRBJ1-5; the match to TRBD1 covers 9 bases. Germline CDR1 MDHEN, CDR2 SYDVKM. The CDR3 is 15 amino acids. After removal of 6 bases from V and 5 bases from J, the junction contained 8 bases not matched to a gene. In nucleotides, the CDR3 is TGTGCCAGCAGCCTCCCGGGACAGGGTCATCAGCCCCAGCATTTT. This sequence encodes CASSLPGQGHQPQHF.

Here the CDR3 reads CASSSTGKSPEKLFF. CDR3 sequence (DNA): TGTGCCAGCAGCTCAACCGGGAAGAGTCCCGAAAAACTGTTTTTT. This sequence joins TRBV9 and TRBJ1-4; D not certain. V gave up 4 bases and J gave up 8 bases, with 18 bases separating them. Per germline, CDR1 SGDLS and CDR2 YYNGEE. This CDR3 spans 15 amino acids.

The rearrangement links TRBV5-5 to TRBJ1-1; 9 bases align to TRBD1. CDR3 length equals 16 residues. CDR1 SGHKS and CDR2 YYEKEE come from the germline V gene (reference sequence). The V gene end was trimmed by 4 bases and the J gene end by 5 bases; junction bases not matched to a gene: 12. DNA for the CDR3: TGTGCCAGCAGCCCAGTACAGGGGGCGAGAGGAACTGAAGCTTTCTTT. Translation gives CASSPVQGARGTEAFF.

This clone was seen just once. V gene TRBV2 combines with J gene TRBJ1-1, with TRBD1 matching 9 bases. Germline loops: CDR1 SNHLY, CDR2 FYNNEI. This CDR3 has 13 amino acids. The V and J ends lost 7 bases and 6 bases, in that order; junction bases with no gene match: 6. CDR3 amino acids: CASTGQGRAEAFF. The CDR3 coding sequence is TGTGCCAGCACCGGACAGGGGAGGGCTGAAGCTTTCTTT.